This T cell receptor (beta chain) was sequenced during a study of cytomegalovirus exposure and HLA in healthy donors. As regards this clone: The target antigen is unknown.

The study ran its PCR with 60 Vbeta and 13 Jbeta primers. Original handling: Unique TCR beta chains totaled around 86 million in a later count, with roughly 11 million of them shared. Data came from immunoSEQ multiplex PCR; TCRdb stores just in-frame clones and leaves some out. V and J calls and clone size are given by that table; D and trimming were obtained from the DNA. This sample has 150,000 or so clones, with 70% to 80% found just once. Study-wide results and caveats: In vitro checks showed that a few CMV-associated chains really do target CMV antigens. In a later analysis, TCR beta V- and J-gene trimming showed a link to a missense DCLRE1C variant.

The CDR3 runs 15 residues. Germline CDR1 is SGHAT and CDR2 is FQNNGV. With 1 base removed from V and 3 bases from J, the gap between germline ends came to 12 bases. The sequence was obtained from a man aged 35-49 years in good health and CMV-seropositive. The chain links TRBV11-2 to TRBJ2-5; perhaps TRBD2 as D (6 bases). Sequencing was done on a sample of PBMCs. Here the CDR3 DNA reads TGTGCCAGCAGCTTAGGAGGGACTTATAAAGAGACCCAGTACTTC. Protein: CASSLGGTYKETQYF. The whole variable domain, remainder taken from reference TRBV11-2 and TRBJ2-5, is EAGVAQSPRYKIIEKRQSVAFWCNPISGHATLYWYQQILGQGPKLLIQFQNNGVVDDSQLPKDRFSAERLKGVDSTLKIQPAKLEDSAVYLCASSLGGTYKETQYFGPGTRLLVL.